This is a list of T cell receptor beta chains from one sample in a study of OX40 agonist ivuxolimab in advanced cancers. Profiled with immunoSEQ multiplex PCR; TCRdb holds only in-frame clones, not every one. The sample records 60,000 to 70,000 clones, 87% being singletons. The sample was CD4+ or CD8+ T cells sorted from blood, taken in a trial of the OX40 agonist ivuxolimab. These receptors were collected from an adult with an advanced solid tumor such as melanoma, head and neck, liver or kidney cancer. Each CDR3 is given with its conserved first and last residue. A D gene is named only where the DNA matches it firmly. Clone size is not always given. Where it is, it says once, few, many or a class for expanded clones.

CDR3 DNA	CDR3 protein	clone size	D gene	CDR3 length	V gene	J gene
TGTGCCAGCAGTGTAACTAGCGGGAGGGCCCGAGATACGCAGTATTTT	CASSVTSGRARDTQYF	NA	TRBD2	16	TRBV27	TRBJ2-3
TGTGCCAGCAGTTTGAACTCTGGGGCCAACGTCCTGACTTTC	CASSLNSGANVLTF	NA	NA	14	TRBV28	TRBJ2-6
TGTGCCAGCAGCTTATACGGGAGGGCAGGCGAGACCCAGTACTTC	CASSLYGRAGETQYF	NA	TRBD2	15	TRBV5-6	TRBJ2-5
TGTGCCAGCAGCCCGGGACAGCAAGAGACCCAGTACTTC	CASSPGQQETQYF	NA	TRBD1	13	TRBV7-2	TRBJ2-5
TGTGCCAGCAGTTTAACGGCCGACAGGGTGTACATTCAGTACTTC	CASSLTADRVYIQYF	NA	TRBD1	15	TRBV27	TRBJ2-4
TGTGCCAGCAGGGGAATACCCGGGACAGGGAGGTCCCTCTATGGCTACACCTTC	CASRGIPGTGRSLYGYTF	NA	TRBD1	18	TRBV7-2	TRBJ1-2
TGTGCCAGCAGCCCCCAGGACAGGGGGCAAGGATCACCCCTCCACTTT	CASSPQDRGQGSPLHF	NA	TRBD1	16	TRBV7-6	TRBJ1-6
TGTGCCAGCAGAGTCTCATCCGGGGACGAGCAGTACTTC	CASRVSSGDEQYF	NA	NA	13	TRBV28	TRBJ2-7
TGTGCCAGCAGCCCCGACCGCGCAGGGGGCAACTATGGCTACACCTTC	CASSPDRAGGNYGYTF	NA	TRBD1	16	TRBV7-2	TRBJ1-2
TGTGCCTGGAGGGAAAGGACAGGGAACTATGGCTACACCTTC	CAWRERTGNYGYTF	once	TRBD1	14	TRBV30	TRBJ1-2
TGTGCCAGCAGCCTTCCCCTAGTGGACACCATATATTTT	CASSLPLVDTIYF	NA	NA	13	TRBV28	TRBJ1-3
TGTGCCAGCAGTTCAGGGACTAGCGGGAGGGCCCCGTTCTTC	CASSSGTSGRAPFF	NA	TRBD2	14	TRBV28	TRBJ2-1
TGTGCCAGCAGCCAAGAGGGGAGGACAGATACGCAGTATTTT	CASSQEGRTDTQYF	NA	NA	14	TRBV4-2	TRBJ2-3
TGTGCCAGCAGCGAACAGGGGGCTGGGGCCAACGTCCTGACTTTC	CASSEQGAGANVLTF	NA	TRBD1	15	TRBV9	TRBJ2-6
TGTGCCAGTAGTACCGGGGTAGCGTACTCCTACAATGAGCAGTTCTTC	CASSTGVAYSYNEQFF	once	NA	16	TRBV19	TRBJ2-1
TGTGCCAGCAGCCGAGAGCGGGGGCCGCCCTACGAGCAGTACTTC	CASSRERGPPYEQYF	NA	TRBD2	15	TRBV14	TRBJ2-7
TGTGCCAGCAGCGCCTCGATACCGGGGGCCTACAATGAGCAGTTCTTC	CASSASIPGAYNEQFF	NA	NA	16	TRBV7-8	TRBJ2-1
TGTGCCAGCAACCCTGCGGCGGAGGCCAATGAGCAGTTCTTC	CASNPAAEANEQFF	NA	NA	14	TRBV6-5	TRBJ2-1
TGTGCCAGCAGTTACTCGACACCCGGGCCAGCGAATGGCTACACCTTC	CASSYSTPGPANGYTF	NA	NA	16	TRBV6-5	TRBJ1-2
TGTGCCAGCGGGACAGAATACAATGAGCAGTTCTTC	CASGTEYNEQFF	NA	TRBD1	12	TRBV2	TRBJ2-1
TGTGCCAGCCAGAAACCGGGACAGACAATATATGGCTACACCTTC	CASQKPGQTIYGYTF	NA	TRBD1	15	TRBV19	TRBJ1-2
TGTGCCAGCAGTGACGTACAGCCCCTCAATCAGCCCCAGCATTTT	CASSDVQPLNQPQHF	NA	NA	15	TRBV2	TRBJ1-5
TGTGCCAGCAGCCGGGGGGCCACCATGAACACTGAAGCTTTCTTT	CASSRGATMNTEAFF	few	NA	15	TRBV7-2	TRBJ1-1
TGCAGCGTTGAATCAGGGGAGGGGGCCTACAATGAGCAGTTCTTC	CSVESGEGAYNEQFF	once	NA	15	TRBV29-1	TRBJ2-1
TGTGCCATCAGTGAGTCTCCCCCGCCAGGGGAGACCCAGTACTTC	CAISESPPPGETQYF	NA	NA	15	TRBV10-3	TRBJ2-5